This record covers a single T cell receptor beta chain. This CDR3 spans 14 amino acids. The germline gives CDR1 SGHTA, CDR2 FQGNSA. V lost 5 bases to trimming and J lost 2 bases, with 10 bases between them. This entry belongs to a study of blood T cell repertoires in COVID-19. Original handling: Nucleated cell number was recorded as an estimate derived from reference gene primer amplification. The method was immunoSEQ multiplex PCR; TCRdb's version includes in-frame clones alone and lacks a portion of them. V, J and clone size reflect that table, while D and trimming were determined from the DNA. This sample yields 85,000 to 90,000 clones, of which around 80% are seen a single time; about 16% belongs to the top ten.

Sequencing input: peripheral blood. This clonotype originated in a woman older than 75 with active or convalescent COVID-19. V gene TRBV7-2 combines with J gene TRBJ1-3; D is possibly TRBD1 (5 bases). CDR3 protein: CASSAGDAGNTIYF. The CDR3 DNA is TGTGCCAGCAGCGCGGGGGATGCTGGAAACACCATATATTTT.